This T cell receptor (beta chain) is from a study of T cell responses to AZD1222 COVID-19 vaccine. V shed 0 bases and J shed 4 bases, with 3 bases lying between them. CDR1 is GTSNPN, CDR2 SVGIG, per germline (reference sequence). The CDR3 spans 11 residues. Here immunoSEQ multiplex PCR was the method, and the copy in TCRdb shows in-frame clones only, minus some. The repertoire holds 130,000 to 150,000 clones, with roughly 86% as singletons. As regards this clone: Its antigen is not identified. This sample includes further DNA sequences coding for the same CDR3.

Findings and limits, study-wide: Clonal diversity may have been underestimated, and the donors were mostly white British, with more females than males.

The TCR was taken from an adult who received the MenACWY meningococcal vaccine as a control. Sequencing used peripheral blood, obtained 28 days after the second dose of the MenACWY control vaccine. The genes are TRBV30 and TRBJ2-5, with no clear D. DNA for the CDR3: TGTGCCTGGAGTGTAGGAGAGACCCAGTACTTC. This codes for CAWSVGETQYF.